This T cell receptor beta chain appears in the sequencing data of a study of blood T cell repertoires in COVID-19. Study summary: COVID-19 samples collected from the United States, Italy and Spain covered acute and convalescent phases.

Only in-frame clones appear in the TCRdb table, and some are missing; sequencing was by immunoSEQ multiplex PCR. The sample holds some 290,000 clones; about 86% are singletons and the top ten take about an eighth. The V and J ends lost 5 bases and 0 bases respectively, with 6 bases between them. This CDR3 contains 13 residues. One Seattle source followed patients from active infection through their disease course. This receptor was taken from a woman under 40 with COVID-19, enrolled during active disease. Sequencing was performed on peripheral blood. The chain carries TRBV12-3 or TRBV12-4 and TRBJ2-3; D not resolved. The CDR3: CASSPLSTDTQYF. The DNA of the CDR3 is TGTGCCAGCAGTCCCTTAAGCACAGATACGCAGTATTTT.